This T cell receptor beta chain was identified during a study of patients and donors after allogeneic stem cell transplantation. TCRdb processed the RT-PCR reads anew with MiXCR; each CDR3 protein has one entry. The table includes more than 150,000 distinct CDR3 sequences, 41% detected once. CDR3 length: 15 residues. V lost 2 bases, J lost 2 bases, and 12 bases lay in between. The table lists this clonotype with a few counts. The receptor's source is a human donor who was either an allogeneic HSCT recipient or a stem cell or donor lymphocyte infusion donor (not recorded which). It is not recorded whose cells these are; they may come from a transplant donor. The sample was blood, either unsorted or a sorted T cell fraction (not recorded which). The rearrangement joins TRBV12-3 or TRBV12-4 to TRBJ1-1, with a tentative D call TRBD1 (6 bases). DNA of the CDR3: TGTGCCAGCAGTTTATCCAAGGGGGGAAACACTGAAGCTTTCTTT. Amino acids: CASSLSKGGNTEAFF.